This T cell receptor beta chain was sequenced in a study of CD8+ T cells in alopecia areata. About the research overall: Twice a day, 5 to 10 mg of oral tofacitinib was administered to treated patients.

The treatment was: oral pan-JAK inhibitor, 5-10 mg twice daily. Patients with alopecia areata provided lesional scalp punch biopsies as well as peripheral blood. RNA extraction was followed by reverse transcription into cDNA, which acted as the sequencing template. Libraries were prepared by immunoSEQ multiplex PCR; TCRdb keeps only in-frame clonotypes and omits some of them. The sample lists 150,000 to 200,000 clones, around three fifths occurring once. Study results and caveats: Many expanded lesional clones persisted in scalp and blood during tofacitinib treatment. Among the top 100, expanded CD8+ clones, as well as scalp clonality, were significantly decreased by tofacitinib.

This clone was seen a few times. Antigen: not known. This sequence originates from a human donor with alopecia areata. Material: CD8+ T cells sorted from blood, obtained at week 24, from a patient treated with tofacitinib.

CDR3 amino acids: CSVPGGDTQYF. CDR3 nucleotide sequence: TGCAGCGTTCCCGGGGGGGATACGCAGTATTTT. The chain is built from TRBV29-1 and TRBJ2-3; 7 positions match TRBD2. This CDR3 comprises 11 residues. V lost 5 bases, J lost 6 bases, and 2 bases stayed unmatched. Germline V gene lookup returns CDR1 SQVTM and CDR2 ANQGSEA.